The 20 T cell receptor beta chains below were found in one sample sequenced in a study of T cell responses to AZD1222 COVID-19 vaccine. The repertoire was sequenced with immunoSEQ multiplex PCR; TCRdb's copy has only in-frame clones and lacks some. The repertoire holds about 130,000 clones, with over 85% as singletons. Sequencing used peripheral blood, obtained 28 days after the second AZD1222 dose. The receptors here all came from an adult who received the AZD1222 COVID-19 vaccine.

The chain has TRBV2 and TRBJ1-2, with D possibly being TRBD1 (6 bases). Per germline, CDR1 SNHLY and CDR2 FYNNEI. The V and J ends lost 6 bases and 8 bases respectively, with 22 bases between them. This CDR3 has 15 amino acids. The CDR3 loop reads CASSEQGGASRGYTF. The CDR3 region has the DNA TGTGCCAGCAGCGAGCAAGGGGGGGCGTCTCGAGGCTACACCTTC. The entire variable domain, with the rest obtained from reference TRBV2 and TRBJ1-2, is as follows: EPEVTQTPSHQVTQMGQEVILRCVPISNHLYFYWYRQILGQKVEFLVSFYNNEISEKSEIFDDQFSVERPDGSNFTLKIRSTKLEDSAMYFCASSEQGGASRGYTFGSGTRLTVV.

V usage is TRBV27 and J usage is TRBJ2-2; the D is unclear. V was cut by 6 bases and J by 1 base, with 3 bases left in between. This CDR3 region has 12 residues. Per the germline V gene, CDR1 is MNHEY and CDR2 is SMNVEV (reference sequence). Here the CDR3 reads CASRKNTGELFF. The CDR3 nucleotides are TGTGCCAGCAGGAAGAACACCGGGGAGCTGTTTTTT.

The J gene is TRBJ1-3, the V gene TRBV19; D remains ambiguous. V lost 7 bases to trimming and J lost 0 bases, with 7 bases between them. This CDR3 contains 13 residues. The germline gives CDR1 LNHDA, CDR2 SQIVND (reference sequence). CDR3 in amino acids: CASIGSSGNTIYF. DNA of the CDR3: TGTGCCAGTATAGGGAGCTCTGGAAACACCATATATTTT. The full variable domain, rest sourced from reference TRBV19 and TRBJ1-3, is DGGITQSPKYLFRKEGQNVTLSCEQNLNHDAMYWYRQDPGQGLRLIYYSQIVNDFQKGDIAEGYSVSREKKESFPLTVTSAQKNPTAFYLCASIGSSGNTIYFGEGSWLTVV.

V and J are TRBV7-3 and TRBJ2-5; 10 bases fit TRBD1. V shed 5 bases and J 5 bases; nucleotides not matched to a gene: 8. The germline V gene encodes CDR1 SGHTA and CDR2 FQGTGA. CDR3 length equals 15 residues. The CDR3 reads CASSPGDRGHETQYF. For the CDR3, the DNA is TGTGCCAGCAGCCCGGGTGACAGGGGGCACGAGACCCAGTACTTC.

This clone was seen only once. The chain couples TRBV7-9 to TRBJ1-2; the D is unclear. The germline V and J ends were trimmed by 5 bases and 4 bases, with 14 bases remaining between them. CDR3 length equals 14 residues. Germline-derived CDR1 and CDR2 are SEHNR and FQNEAQ (reference sequence). CDR3 in amino acids: CASSMRQGIYGYTF. The CDR3 DNA reads TGTGCCAGCAGCATGAGGCAAGGGATCTATGGCTACACCTTC.

This chain joins TRBV6-5 and TRBJ2-3; no definite D call. The CDR3 is 15 residues long. With 2 bases removed from V and 2 bases from J, the gap between germline ends came to 11 bases. CDR1 and CDR2 (germline): MNHEY, SVGAGI. The CDR3 loop is CASSYRYRDTDTQYF. The CDR3 nucleotides read TGTGCCAGCAGTTACAGATACCGAGACACAGATACGCAGTATTTT.

The chain uses TRBV19 and TRBJ1-5; a possible D gene is TRBD1 (5 bases). The CDR3 has 14 amino acids. Trimming removed 2 bases from V and 4 bases from J, with 9 bases in between. CDR1 and CDR2 (germline): LNHDA, SQIVND (reference sequence). The CDR3 region is CASSIQGQNQPQHF. The CDR3 DNA sequence: TGTGCCAGTAGTATACAGGGTCAAAATCAGCCCCAGCATTTT.

The chain links TRBV3-1 (or the pseudogene TRBV3-2) to TRBJ2-2; 7 bases map to TRBD2. V shed 2 bases and J 7 bases; nucleotides not matched to a gene: 10. CDR3 length: 16 amino acids. The germline gives CDR1 LGHDT, CDR2 YNNKEL (reference sequence). CDR3 in DNA: TGTGCCAGCAGCCAAACCGGTCCGGGAGGACACGGGGAGCTGTTTTTT. Translating it yields CASSQTGPGGHGELFF.

This clone was seen more than once but under ten times. The DNA for the CDR3 is TGTGCCAGCAGTTACTCCCGGACAGGGGGGGTCGTGACCCAGTACTTC. Encoded protein: CASSYSRTGGVVTQYF. This chain connects TRBV6-5 to TRBJ2-5; TRBD1 agrees at 10 bases. J was trimmed by 7 bases and V by 0 bases; bases with no gene match: 8. The CDR3 length is 16 residues. In germline, CDR1 is MNHEY, CDR2 SVGAGI.

The chain couples TRBV5-1 to TRBJ2-3, with 8 nucleotides matching TRBD1. The CDR3 extends over 18 amino acids. CDR1 is SGHRS, CDR2 YFSETQ, per germline. J was trimmed by 1 base and V by 1 base; bases with no gene match: 11. The CDR3 loop reads CASSLFRGRPGGTDTQYF. CDR3 nucleotide sequence: TGCGCCAGCAGCTTGTTCAGGGGGCGCCCTGGTGGCACAGATACGCAGTATTTT.

The genes are TRBV13 and TRBJ2-1; TRBD1 aligns across 7 bases. CDR1 PRHDT and CDR2 FYEKMQ come from the germline V gene (reference sequence). The CDR3 has 16 residues. The V gene end was trimmed by 2 bases and the J gene end by 6 bases; junction bases not matched to a gene: 10. CDR3 sequence: CASSLRDSPSGNEQFF. CDR3 bases: TGTGCCAGCAGCTTACGGGACAGCCCCTCGGGCAATGAGCAGTTCTTC.

V is TRBV5-1 and J is TRBJ1-2, with D possibly being TRBD1 (5 bases). Germline V CDR1 and CDR2: SGHRS, YFSETQ. Trimming shortened V by 4 bases and J by 1 base, and 20 bases separated the two germline ends. The CDR3 length is 17 residues. Here the CDR3 reads CASSPPGTGRYNYGYTF. The CDR3 DNA reads as TGCGCCAGCAGCCCCCCAGGAACAGGAAGATATAACTATGGCTACACCTTC. The full variable domain, rest sourced from reference TRBV5-1 and TRBJ1-2, is KAGVTQTPRYLIKTRGQQVTLSCSPISGHRSVSWYQQTPGQGLQFLFEYFSETQRNKGNFPGRFSGRQFSNSRSEMNVSTLELGDSALYLCASSPPGTGRYNYGYTFGSGTRLTVV.

CDR3 coding DNA: TGTGCCAGCAGCCGCCGGAGGGGGGGCTCGGAAGCTTTCTTT. Protein: CASSRRRGGSEAFF. The rearrangement uses TRBV5-8 and TRBJ1-1; a weak D match, TRBD1 (6 bases). Deletions cut 4 bases from V and 8 bases from J, with 18 bases between. Germline CDR1 is SGHTS and CDR2 is YDEGEE. The CDR3 contains 14 residues.

The chain recombines TRBV2 with TRBJ2-3; TRBD2 might be the D (6 bases). CDR1 and CDR2 from the germline V gene are SNHLY and FYNNEI. The CDR3 consists of 19 residues. V was pared by 7 bases and J by 4 bases, with 30 bases between. CDR3 nucleotide sequence: TGTGCCAGCATTGGTTTAGTCCGGGAGATAACACACGGGTCAGATACGCAGTATTTT. It translates to CASIGLVREITHGSDTQYF.

The chain is built from TRBV18 and TRBJ2-5; no definite D call. Trimming took 1 base from V and 5 from J, leaving 17 bases between them. Germline CDR1 KGHSH, CDR2 LQKENI. CDR3 size: 16 residues. CDR3 in DNA: TGTGCCAGCTCACCACAGGGTGTGGGTGATCAGGAGACCCAGTACTTC. It yields the protein CASSPQGVGDQETQYF. Combining the CDR3 with reference TRBV18 and TRBJ2-5 gives the whole variable domain NAGVMQNPRHLVRRRGQEARLRCSPMKGHSHVYWYRQLPEEGLKFMVYLQKENIIDESGMPKERFSAEFPKEGPSILRIQQVVRGDSAAYFCASSPQGVGDQETQYFGPGTRLLVL.

In regard to this clone: The junction differs from germline at one of its ends, possibly a read error. Other nucleotide sequences from this sample produce the same CDR3. This chain connects TRBV5-1 to TRBJ1-2; TRBD1 is a possible D gene (6 bases). This CDR3 contains 16 residues. The germline V gene encodes CDR1 SGHRS and CDR2 YFSETQ. CDR3 amino acids: CASSLVRGRWDYGYTF. For the CDR3, the DNA is TGCGCTAGCAGCTTGGTACGGGGGCGCTGGGACTATGGCTACACCTTC.

The V and J genes are TRBV5-6 and TRBJ2-7; D not certain. Germline V gene lookup returns CDR1 SGHDT and CDR2 YYEEEE. V was trimmed by 6 bases and J by 0 bases, leaving 10 bases between them. This CDR3 is 13 amino acids long. CDR3 loop: CASILWGSYEQYF. CDR3 nucleotide sequence: TGTGCCAGCATCCTTTGGGGCTCCTACGAGCAGTACTTC.

The chain has TRBV4-3 and TRBJ2-2; D gene unclear. The ends were cut back, 8 bases at V and 0 bases at J, with 10 bases in the middle. The CDR3 is 14 residues long. CDR1 LGHNA and CDR2 YSLEER come from the germline V gene. The CDR3 nucleotides read TGCGCCAGCGGTCTCACAGCGAACACCGGGGAGCTGTTTTTT. Translation gives CASGLTANTGELFF.

This clone was detected a few times. The chain joins TRBV4-1 to TRBJ1-4; 7 nucleotides line up with TRBD1. V lost 1 base and J lost 15; bases outside the gene matches: 20. The CDR3 runs 17 residues. Germline V CDR1 and CDR2: MGHRA, YSYEKL. The DNA for the CDR3 is TGCGCCAGCAGCCAAGTCGGGGGGACAGAGGTCGGCCTTTCAGTGTTTTTT. Translating it yields CASSQVGGTEVGLSVFF.

The chain uses TRBV13 and TRBJ2-7; D may match TRBD1 or TRBD2 (5 bases each). Trimming removed 5 bases at V and 0 bases at J, with 11 bases between. The CDR3 length is 14 residues. CDR1 and CDR2 (germline): PRHDT, FYEKMQ (reference sequence). The CDR3 reads CASSPGPDSYEQYF. DNA for the CDR3: TGTGCCAGCAGCCCGGGACCCGACTCCTACGAGCAGTACTTC.